A selection of T cell receptor beta chains follows, all from one sample in a study of blood T cell repertoires in COVID-19. Repertoires were generated with immunoSEQ multiplex PCR, while TCRdb's copy carries only in-frame clones and drops some. The sample records 250,000 to 350,000 clones, roughly 90% being singletons. The source material was PBMCs or T cells enriched from blood (not recorded which). These TCRs come from a woman aged 25-40 years who had recovered from COVID-19. The CDR3 runs from the conserved cysteine through the conserved F or W. D genes are given only for firm matches. Expanded clones get a size class; other rows say once, few or many, or leave the size out.

abundance,j_gene,v_gene,d_gene,CDR3aa,CDR3nt
.,TRBJ2-3,TRBV19,.,CASSGNFGAGAQDTQYF,TGTGCCAGTAGTGGTAATTTTGGGGCAGGGGCACAAGATACGCAGTATTTT
.,TRBJ2-7,TRBV18,TRBD1,CASSPGQGNGYEQYF,TGTGCCAGCTCACCGGGACAGGGGAATGGCTACGAGCAGTACTTC
.,TRBJ1-1,TRBV7-2,.,CASSFQGNTEAFF,TGTGCCAGCAGCTTCCAGGGGAACACTGAAGCTTTCTTT
few,TRBJ2-1,TRBV5-4,TRBD2,CASTLGGSGGNEQFF,TGTGCCAGCACCCTCGGGGGTAGCGGGGGGAATGAGCAGTTCTTC
.,TRBJ1-3,TRBV4-2,TRBD1,CASSPSSTGGGNTIYF,TGTGCCAGCAGCCCGTCCTCGACAGGGGGAGGAAACACCATATATTTT
.,TRBJ1-3,TRBV7-2,TRBD1,CASSWGQGSGNTIYF,TGTGCCAGCAGCTGGGGACAGGGCTCTGGAAACACCATATATTTT
.,TRBJ1-5,TRBV7-2,TRBD1,CASSLTGASNQPQHF,TGTGCCAGCAGCCTCACAGGGGCCAGCAATCAGCCCCAGCATTTT
.,TRBJ2-3,TRBV25-1,TRBD1,CASSEGQRPQYF,TGTGCCAGCAGTGAGGGACAGCGTCCGCAGTATTTT
.,TRBJ1-2,TRBV6-2/TRBV6-3,.,CASSRQTGTANYGYTF,TGTGCCAGCAGTCGACAGACAGGAACAGCTAACTATGGCTACACCTTC
.,TRBJ1-1,TRBV12-3/TRBV12-4,TRBD1,CASSLTGDTEAFF,TGTGCCAGCAGTTTGACAGGGGACACTGAAGCTTTCTTT
once,TRBJ1-2,TRBV13,.,CASSSWTGGGGYTF,TGTGCCAGCAGCTCTTGGACGGGAGGAGGAGGCTACACCTTC
.,TRBJ2-4,TRBV3-1/TRBV3-2,TRBD2,CASSHSSGALDIQYF,TGTGCCAGCAGCCACTCCAGCGGGGCCCTAGACATTCAGTACTTC
.,TRBJ1-1,TRBV27,.,CASRSWQGNTEAFF,TGTGCCAGCAGATCATGGCAGGGAAACACTGAAGCTTTCTTT